This TCR beta chain was captured by sequencing in a study of blood T cell repertoires in COVID-19 (TCRdb year 2020). About the study as a whole: Collaborator samples came from the United States, Italy and Spain and covered acute and convalescent phases of COVID-19. The prospective study material was composed of cDNA or gDNA derived from T cells, B-cell-depleted T cells, or PBMCs. The dataset comprised deeply sampled blood TCRbeta repertoires from subjects exposed to, actively infected with, or recovered from COVID-19. The repertoires were released in a freely available public database meant as a resource for research on the immune response to SARS-CoV-2. The samples were drawn from two sources: the first 160 participants of the ongoing ImmuneRACE study, and 1,254 subjects contributed by 6 global collaborators. Sample metadata almost always included a de-identified subject ID, COVID-19 status, age in years and sex. Where HLA class I and class II types were available, the types were taken from metadata supplied by the sample provider, not from assay-based typing.

What the work shows at the level of the full study, not this receptor alone: Clinical and demographic metadata were provided uncurated, with the amount varying by source and participant.

To note about this clone: Its antigen is not yet known. No base qualities exist here, and no much larger clone lies one base off it.

Each collaborating institution followed its own protocols to collect whole blood in K2EDTA tubes. Collaborator samples were shipped for TCRbeta analysis as frozen whole blood, isolated PBMCs, or DNA extracted from either sample type. TCRbeta CDR3 regions were amplified from genomic DNA by means of the immunoSEQ Assay, a bias-controlled multiplex PCR. Processing in the source paper ran as follows. The number of nucleated cells in each sample was estimated by amplification of reference gene primers within the assay. To quantify the absolute abundance of each unique TCRbeta CDR3 rearrangement, sequence reads were collapsed and filtered. Productive Simpson clonality was computed per sample as the square root of Simpson's diversity index over productive rearrangements. TCRdb limited this immuneACCESS table to in-frame rearrangements with V and J called. A share of clones is missing; checked studies link under half to unresolved V genes, and the rest is unexplained. V, J and clone size were drawn from that table, and D and trimming were deduced from the DNA. The sample table records about 110,000 clones; approximately 80% of these occur just once. Just over 4% of the sample is taken by the ten largest.

The germline ends are 10 bases apart after V is trimmed by 2 bases and J by 0 bases. Based on the germline V gene (reference sequence), the CDR1 and CDR2 sequences are LNHDA and SQIVND. From the cysteine through the phenylalanine, the CDR3 covers 15 amino acids. Just the 45-base CDR3 DNA is kept, in frame starting at base 1. Sequencing was done on a sample of peripheral blood. The V and J genes are TRBV19 and TRBJ1-1; the D segment could be TRBD1, given 6 matching bases. The sequence was obtained from a woman in her sixties or seventies with acute or convalescent COVID-19. The nucleotide sequence reads as follows: TGTGCCAGTAGTATAACAGGGATCATGAACACTGAAGCTTTCTTT. Its protein product is CASSITGIMNTEAFF.